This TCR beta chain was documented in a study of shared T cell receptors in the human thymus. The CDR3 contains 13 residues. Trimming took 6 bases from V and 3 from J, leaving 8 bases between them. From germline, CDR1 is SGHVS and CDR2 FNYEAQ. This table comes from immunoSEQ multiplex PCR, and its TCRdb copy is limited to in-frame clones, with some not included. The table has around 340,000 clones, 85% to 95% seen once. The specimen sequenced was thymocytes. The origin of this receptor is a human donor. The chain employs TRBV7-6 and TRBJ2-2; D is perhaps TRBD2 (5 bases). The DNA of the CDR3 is TGTGCCAGCAGTTCGGGGTACACCGGGGAGCTGTTTTTT. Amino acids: CASSSGYTGELFF.